This T cell receptor (beta chain) was documented in a study of cytomegalovirus exposure and HLA in healthy donors. Whole-study findings and limits: Later analysis suggested links between common viral pathogens and several top significant clusters. As a later analysis revealed, most CMV-associated TCR beta chains appeared HLA-restricted. Later, TCR association rates were found to vary by HLA locus, highest for DRB1 and lowest for HLA-C.

The germline CDR1 and CDR2 sequences are WNHNN and SYGVQD (reference sequence). This CDR3 is 15 amino acids long. J was trimmed by 9 bases and V by 3 bases; bases with no gene match: 8. A note on this clone: The antigen remains undetermined.

Researchers ran the PCR with 60 Vbeta and 13 Jbeta primers. Produced via immunoSEQ multiplex PCR; TCRdb's table is partial and in-frame only. The sample has some 40,000 clones, roughly 74% seen once. Sequenced material: PBMCs. This chain uses TRBV10-1 with TRBJ1-6, with TRBD1 matching over 7 bases. The TCR sequence derives from a man aged 25-40 years in good health and CMV-seronegative. Written as DNA, the CDR3 is TGCGCCAGCAGTGATGGAGGGACAGTGAGTTCACCCCTCCACTTT. Residues: CASSDGGTVSSPLHF.